This T cell receptor beta chain was documented in a study of T cells in Graves' hyperthyroidism and ophthalmopathy (dated by TCRdb to about 2019). With regard to the full study: Peripheral blood samples were taken at the time of initial diagnosis, prior to any treatment. TCR V-J signatures able to tell the groups apart were searched for in a discovery cohort of about a hundred patients, of whom more than 40 had Graves' ophthalmopathy and 55 to 60 had stable Graves' hyperthyroidism. Whether ophthalmopathy could be predicted prospectively was tested in an independent validation cohort made up of approximately 19 hyperthyroidism patients plus 17 patients who later progressed to ophthalmopathy. The 100 discovery patients were randomly split 7:3 into training and test sets. In roughly six Graves' hyperthyroidism patients, the study also compared T-cell repertoires from thyroid tissue with T-cell repertoires from blood. Once sampling was done, hyperthyroidism patients were given methimazole at a starting dose of 30 mg daily, whereas ophthalmopathy patients were given high-dose intravenous methylprednisolone. The paper describes TCR Vbeta CDR3 sequencing of 140 or so peripheral blood samples, made up of about 40 ophthalmopathy patients, 70 to 75 hyperthyroidism patients and about 17 progressor patients. The paper's findings and limits, for the study overall: Most expanded thyroid clonotypes (frequency above 0.001) were also found in blood, which suggests that blood repertoires may mirror thyroid immune responses. Sample size was not statistically predetermined, and blinding of investigators to group allocation was not performed. In validation, the model predicted progression to ophthalmopathy a median of around six months before onset, with 65% to 71% sensitivity and 72.22% specificity. Ophthalmopathy was separated from stable hyperthyroidism by a 13 V-J signature model, with over 85% sensitivity and 81% to 82% specificity obtained in cross-validation and 80%/75% obtained in testing.

At the junction V is shortened by 0 bases and J by 4 bases, with 13 bases in between. The germline V gene (reference sequence) specifies WNHNN as CDR1 and SYGVQD as CDR2. The CDR3 covers 15 residues, taking in both the cysteine and the phenylalanine. Of the read, only the CDR3 DNA is kept; its 45 bases are in frame from base 1. A patient counted as having stable Graves' hyperthyroidism if no progression to ophthalmopathy occurred over 18 months of follow-up. The hyperthyroidism patients were between 18 and 65 years old and newly diagnosed, with a disease duration of less than 2 months. Exclusion was applied to patients with uncontrolled infections, other autoimmune diseases, pregnancy or lactation. Diagnoses were based on clinical symptoms, serum thyroxine and TRAb, thyroid ultrasound and orbital computed tomography. Ficoll-Paque density gradient centrifugation was used to isolate PBMCs from under 11 ml of fresh peripheral blood. Trizol reagent was used to extract total RNA, and RNA quality was then checked on an Agilent 2100 Bioanalyzer.

Regarding this clonotype: There is no known antigen for this receptor. Qualities for individual bases were not recorded, and no much larger clone is one base off.

Amplification of TCR beta CDR3 regions was carried out from RNA transcripts. For the first round of RT-PCR on the TCR CDR3, the HTBI primer set was used together with the Qiagen OneStep RT-PCR kit. A second multiplex PCR round built the libraries, followed by size selection and purification. Libraries were sequenced paired-end with 100 bp reads on an Illumina HiSeq2000. Per the authors' processing: SOAPnuke was used to process the raw data, removing reads that contained adapters or uncalled bases, had a mean Phred below 15, or lacked an exact match to the constant primer or identifier. High-quality paired reads were merged with COPE v1.2.5, and unique nucleotide sequences were defined as clonotypes. Clonotypes were aligned to IMGT TRBV, TRBD and TRBJ reference segments using MiTCR v1.1. The analysis included only V-J combinations with a frequency above 0.0001, which together covered 99% to 99.2% of the repertoires. The TCS score was defined as the ratio of F50 (clonal expansion) to E x V (chaos), calculated using BLOSUM62-based TCRdist between CDR3 peptides within each V-J. Welch's t-statistics and random forest reduced approximately 520 V-J features to 10 to 15, which were used in a naive Bayes classifier (R e1071). TCRdb took the public reads, trimmed them with fastp at Q25, ran MiXCR for clone calling and kept in-frame beta chains. One record per CDR3 amino acid sequence lists the most common genes and DNA. The V and J calls come from TCRdb's annotation, not from the publication. The sample data list under 450,000 distinct CDR3 sequences, and around 16% of these were observed just once. Roughly 14% of the sample comes from the top ten.

The chain employs TRBV10-1 and TRBJ2-7, and TRBD2 may be the D gene, going by 6 matching bases. What was sequenced was blood. This clonotype was sampled from a woman under 30 with Graves' hyperthyroidism. Here the CDR3 is given as CASSESIRGMYEQYF. The DNA sequence is given as TGCGCCAGCAGTGAGTCGATTCGGGGGATGTACGAGCAGTACTTC.